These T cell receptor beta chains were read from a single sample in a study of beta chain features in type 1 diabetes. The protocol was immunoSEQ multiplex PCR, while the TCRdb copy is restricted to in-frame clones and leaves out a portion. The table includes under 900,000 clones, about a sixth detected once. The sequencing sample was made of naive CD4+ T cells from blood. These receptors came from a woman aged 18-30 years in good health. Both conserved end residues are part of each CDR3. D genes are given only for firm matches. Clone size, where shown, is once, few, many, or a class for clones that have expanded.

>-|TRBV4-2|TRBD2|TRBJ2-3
TGTGCCAGCAGCCAAGAAAGGTCTAGCGGGAGACATACGCAGTATTTT
CASSQERSSGRHTQYF
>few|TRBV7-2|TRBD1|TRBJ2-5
TGTGCCAGCAGCTTTCACAGGGGCGGTTCGGGGACCCAGTACTTC
CASSFHRGGSGTQYF
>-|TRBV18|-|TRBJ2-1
TGTGCCAGCTCACCCAGGGGTGACAATGAGCAGTTCTTC
CASSPRGDNEQFF
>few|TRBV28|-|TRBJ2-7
TGTGCCAGCAGTTTCCCCATCCCGACGACGGCAGGACCGACCTACGAGCAGTACTTC
CASSFPIPTTAGPTYEQYF
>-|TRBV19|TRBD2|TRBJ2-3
TGTGCCAGTAGTATACAAGCGGGAGGGAACACAGATACGCAGTATTTT
CASSIQAGGNTDTQYF
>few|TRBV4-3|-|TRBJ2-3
TGCGCCAGCAGCCAAGATCCTACAGATACGCAGTATTTT
CASSQDPTDTQYF
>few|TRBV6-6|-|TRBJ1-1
TGTGCCAGCAGCTTACAGCGTGAAGCTTTCTTT
CASSLQREAFF
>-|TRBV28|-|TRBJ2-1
TGTGCCAGCAGTCCCCCCACAGGGAGGGACGAGCAGTTCTTC
CASSPPTGRDEQFF
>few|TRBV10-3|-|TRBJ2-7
TGTGCCATCAGTGAGTCCCCTAGAAACGAGCAGTACTTC
CAISESPRNEQYF
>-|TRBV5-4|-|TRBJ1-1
TGTGCCAGCAGCTTGGGAGGGCTCGCTGGGAACACTGAAGCTTTCTTT
CASSLGGLAGNTEAFF
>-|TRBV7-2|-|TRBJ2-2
TGTGCCAGCAGCTTTGGCGGGATAGTCACCGGGGAGCTGTTTTTT
CASSFGGIVTGELFF
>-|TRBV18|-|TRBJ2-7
TGTGCCAGCTCAACTTCCACGGGGTCCTACGAGCAGTACTTC
CASSTSTGSYEQYF
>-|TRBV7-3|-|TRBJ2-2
TGTGCCAGCAGCTCGAAAGGGACCGGGGAGCTGTTTTTT
CASSSKGTGELFF
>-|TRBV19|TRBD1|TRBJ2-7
TGTGCCAGTAGGGCGACAGGGAGCTACGAGCAGTACTTC
CASRATGSYEQYF
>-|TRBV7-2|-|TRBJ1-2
TGTGCCAGCAGCTCCTCCGGGACGGGGGGCGTCAACTATGGCTACACCTTC
CASSSSGTGGVNYGYTF
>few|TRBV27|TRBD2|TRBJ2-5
TGTGCCAGCAGTTTCCGGACTAGCGGGTCCCAAGAGACCCAGTACTTC
CASSFRTSGSQETQYF
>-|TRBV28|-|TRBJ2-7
TGTGCCAGCAGTTACGGGGGCTCCTACGAGCAGTACTTC
CASSYGGSYEQYF
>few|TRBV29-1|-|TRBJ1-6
TGCAGCGTTAGGGTCAGGGAGGATTCACCCCTCCACTTT
CSVRVREDSPLHF